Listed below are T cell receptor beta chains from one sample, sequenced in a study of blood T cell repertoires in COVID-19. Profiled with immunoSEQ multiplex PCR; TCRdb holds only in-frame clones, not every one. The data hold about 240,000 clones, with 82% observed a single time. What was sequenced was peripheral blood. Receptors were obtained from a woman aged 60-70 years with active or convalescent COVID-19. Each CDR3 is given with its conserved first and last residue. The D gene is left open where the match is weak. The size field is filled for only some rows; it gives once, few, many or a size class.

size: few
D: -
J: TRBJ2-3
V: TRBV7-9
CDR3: CASSVEGADTQYF
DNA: TGTGCCAGCAGCGTGGAGGGCGCAGATACGCAGTATTTT

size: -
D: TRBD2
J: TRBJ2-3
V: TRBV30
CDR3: CAWSRRGGLAGEPQYF
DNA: TGTGCCTGGAGTAGACGCGGCGGGCTAGCGGGGGAACCCCAGTATTTT

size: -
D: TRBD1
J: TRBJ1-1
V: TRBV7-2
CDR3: CASSLTGAWTEAFF
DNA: TGTGCCAGCAGTTTGACAGGGGCTTGGACTGAAGCTTTCTTT

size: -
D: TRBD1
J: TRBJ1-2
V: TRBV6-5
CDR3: CASSYSGGQVGYTF
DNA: TGTGCCAGCAGTTACTCCGGGGGACAGGTTGGCTACACCTTC

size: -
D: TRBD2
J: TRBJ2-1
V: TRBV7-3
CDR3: CASSRLAGAYNEQFF
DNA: TGTGCCAGCAGTCGTCTAGCGGGGGCATACAATGAGCAGTTCTTC

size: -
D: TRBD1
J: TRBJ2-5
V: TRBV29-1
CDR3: CSVGPGGGQTQYF
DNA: TGCAGCGTTGGGCCAGGGGGTGGGCAGACCCAGTACTTC

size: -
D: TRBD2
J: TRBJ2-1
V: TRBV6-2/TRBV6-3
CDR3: CASSPGGASDEQFF
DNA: TGTGCCAGCAGTCCCGGGGGGGCTTCCGATGAGCAGTTCTTC

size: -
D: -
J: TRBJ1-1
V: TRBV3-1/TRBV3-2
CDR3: CASSQDPDLAEAFF
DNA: TGTGCCAGCAGCCAAGACCCCGACTTGGCTGAAGCTTTCTTT

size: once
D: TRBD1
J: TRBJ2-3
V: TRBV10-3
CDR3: CASSTGWVDTQYF
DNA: TGTGCCAGCTCGACAGGGTGGGTCGATACGCAGTATTTT

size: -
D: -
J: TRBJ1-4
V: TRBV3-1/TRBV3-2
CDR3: CASSQGRGLRSEKLFF
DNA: TGTGCCAGCAGCCAAGGCCGCGGGCTCAGGAGTGAAAAACTGTTTTTT

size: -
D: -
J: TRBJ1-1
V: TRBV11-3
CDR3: CASSEQGVTEAFF
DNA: TGTGCCAGCAGCGAGCAAGGGGTTACTGAAGCTTTCTTT

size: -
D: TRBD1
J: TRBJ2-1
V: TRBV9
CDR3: CASSAGTGPYNEQFF
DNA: TGTGCCAGCAGCGCCGGGACAGGGCCTTACAATGAGCAGTTCTTC

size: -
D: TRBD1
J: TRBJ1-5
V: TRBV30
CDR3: CAWSAPYRGRNQPQHF
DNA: TGTGCCTGGAGCGCGCCTTACAGGGGGCGGAATCAGCCCCAGCATTTT

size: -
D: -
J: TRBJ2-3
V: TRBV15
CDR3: CATSRDGGDTDTQYF
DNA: TGTGCCACCAGCAGAGATGGAGGGGACACAGATACGCAGTATTTT

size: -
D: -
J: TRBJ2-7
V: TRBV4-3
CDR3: CASSQADRSYEQYF
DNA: TGCGCCAGCAGCCAAGCGGACAGATCCTACGAGCAGTACTTC

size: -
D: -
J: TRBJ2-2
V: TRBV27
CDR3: CASSSWTKGNTGELFF
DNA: TGTGCCAGCAGTTCCTGGACTAAAGGAAACACCGGGGAGCTGTTTTTT

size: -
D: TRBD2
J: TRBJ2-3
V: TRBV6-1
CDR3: CASSETSGAITDTQYF
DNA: TGTGCCAGCAGTGAGACTAGCGGGGCAATCACAGATACGCAGTATTTT

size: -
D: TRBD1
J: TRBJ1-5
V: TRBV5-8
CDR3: CASSLLQGAGNQPQHF
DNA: TGTGCCAGCAGCTTGCTACAGGGGGCAGGTAATCAGCCCCAGCATTTT

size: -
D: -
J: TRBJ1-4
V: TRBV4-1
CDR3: CASSQESGVNEKLFF
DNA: TGCGCCAGCAGCCAAGAATCGGGGGTGAATGAAAAACTGTTTTTT

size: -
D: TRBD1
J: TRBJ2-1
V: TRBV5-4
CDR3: CASSLGQGPYNEQFF
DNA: TGTGCCAGCAGCTTGGGACAGGGGCCTTACAATGAGCAGTTCTTC

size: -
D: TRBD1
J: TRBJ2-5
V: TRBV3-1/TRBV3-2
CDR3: CASSPTGLETQYF
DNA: TGTGCCAGCAGTCCGACAGGGTTAGAGACCCAGTACTTC

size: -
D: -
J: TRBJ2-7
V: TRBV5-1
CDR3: CASSFVRPDYEQYF
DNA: TGCGCCAGCAGCTTTGTCAGGCCTGACTACGAGCAGTACTTC